The 27 T cell receptor beta chains listed next were all sequenced from one sample in a study of Graves' ophthalmopathy and Graves' hyperthyroidism. RNA served as the template for amplifying TCR beta CDR3 regions. A first-round RT-PCR used HTBI primers, followed by a second-round multiplex PCR. MiXCR, applied by TCRdb to the multiplex PCR reads, yields one record per CDR3 protein. The sample shows 400,000 or so distinct CDR3 sequences, 15% of them seen only once. Sequencing was performed on peripheral blood. The origin of the receptors is a woman in her late teens or twenties with stable Graves' hyperthyroidism.

This clonotype was found a few times. The chain recombines TRBV18 with TRBJ1-2; maybe TRBD1 (6 bases). CDR3 length equals 14 residues. The V end lost 6 bases, the J end lost 1 base, and 12 bases lay between the germline ends. Germline assignment: CDR1 KGHSH and CDR2 LQKENI. The CDR3 nucleotides read TGTGCCAGCTCGCCGGGACAAGATAACTATGGCTACACCTTC. Protein product: CASSPGQDNYGYTF. The full variable domain, rest sourced from reference TRBV18 and TRBJ1-2, is NAGVMQNPRHLVRRRGQEARLRCSPMKGHSHVYWYRQLPEEGLKFMVYLQKENIIDESGMPKERFSAEFPKEGPSILRIQQVVRGDSAAYFCASSPGQDNYGYTFGSGTRLTVV.

The chain carries TRBV7-2 and TRBJ2-7; D gene unclear. The ends were cut back, 5 bases at V and 10 bases at J, with 15 bases in the middle. Germline loops: CDR1 SGHTA, CDR2 FQGNSA. The CDR3 spans 12 residues. CDR3 DNA sequence: TGTGCCAGCAGCAGCGACCGGGCGAATCAGTACTTC. Translating gives CASSSDRANQYF.

This chain uses TRBV10-2 with TRBJ2-7; 7 bases are a match to TRBD1. V gave up 1 base and J gave up 0 bases; unmatched junction bases: 3. CDR1 and CDR2 (germline): WSHSY, SAAADI. CDR3 length: 15 amino acids. The CDR3 bases are TGCGCCAGCAGTGAGTACAGGGGATACTCCTACGAGCAGTACTTC. Amino acids: CASSEYRGYSYEQYF.

The gene calls are TRBV28 and TRBJ1-5, with D unclear. Germline V lookup: CDR1 MDHEN, CDR2 SYDVKM. Between the trimmed V and J ends, which lost 6 bases and 7 bases, there was a span of 13 bases. This CDR3 contains 13 residues. The CDR3 region is CASRIRTNQPQHF. CDR3 DNA: TGTGCCAGCAGGATAAGGACGAACCAGCCCCAGCATTTT.

This clonotype showed up many times. The V and J genes are TRBV28 and TRBJ1-6; D is undetermined. Germline V gene sequence: CDR1 MDHEN, CDR2 SYDVKM. V was shortened by 7 bases and J by 6 bases, with 10 bases between the two germline ends. CDR3 length: 13 amino acids. CDR3 residues: CASMGGVNSPLHF. The CDR3 coding sequence is TGTGCCAGCATGGGCGGGGTTAATTCACCCCTCCACTTT.

As to this clonotype: This could be a read error, since a much larger clone is one nucleotide away. V usage is TRBV19 and J usage is TRBJ1-2; the D gene is possibly TRBD1 (5 bases). V lost 4 bases, J lost 8 bases, and 14 bases lay in between. CDR1 is LNHDA and CDR2 is SQIVND in the germline V gene (reference sequence). The CDR3 contains 13 residues. CDR3 protein: CASSTGGALGYTF. The CDR3 DNA reads as TGTGCCAGTAGTACTGGGGGAGCATTAGGCTACACCTTC. The whole variable domain, filled in from reference TRBV19 and TRBJ1-2, reads DGGITQSPKYLFRKEGQNVTLSCEQNLNHDAMYWYRQDPGQGLRLIYYSQIVNDFQKGDIAEGYSVSREKKESFPLTVTSAQKNPTAFYLCASSTGGALGYTFGSGTRLTVV.

This clonotype was recorded at least ten times. The chain recombines TRBV19 with TRBJ1-3, with a weak D call TRBD1 (6 bases). This CDR3 has 15 amino acids. Trimming removed 3 bases from V and 4 bases from J, with 13 bases in between. Germline CDR1 and CDR2: LNHDA and SQIVND (reference sequence). The CDR3 DNA reads as TGTGCCAGTAGTATTGGGGGGCGCGGAGGAAACACCATATATTTT. Translating it yields CASSIGGRGGNTIYF.

This clonotype was seen repeatedly, ten times or more. This CDR3 is CAIRGRRTEAFF. The CDR3, as DNA: TGTGCCATACGGGGGAGGAGGACTGAAGCTTTCTTT. V gene TRBV19 combines with J gene TRBJ1-1, with D tentatively TRBD1 (5 bases). Trimming shortened V by 10 bases and J by 5 bases, and 14 bases separated the two germline ends. The CDR3 is made up of 12 amino acids. Germline V gene sequence: CDR1 LNHDA, CDR2 SQIVND (reference sequence).

At least ten counts were recorded for this clonotype. This chain joins TRBV19 and TRBJ1-1, with unresolved D. Trimming stripped 4 bases from V and 2 bases from J, with 11 bases between. Germline CDR1 reads LNHDA; CDR2 reads SQIVND (reference sequence). The CDR3 runs to 14 residues. The CDR3 region is CASSRPTRNTEAFF. The CDR3 nucleotides read TGTGCCAGTAGTAGACCCACAAGAAACACTGAAGCTTTCTTT. The whole variable domain, remainder taken from reference TRBV19 and TRBJ1-1, is DGGITQSPKYLFRKEGQNVTLSCEQNLNHDAMYWYRQDPGQGLRLIYYSQIVNDFQKGDIAEGYSVSREKKESFPLTVTSAQKNPTAFYLCASSRPTRNTEAFFGQGTRLTVV.

This clonotype was counted many times. The chain links TRBV12-3 or TRBV12-4 to TRBJ2-5; TRBD2 is a possible D gene (5 bases). V shed 3 bases and J shed 4 bases, with 12 bases lying between them. There are 14 residues in the CDR3. The CDR3 region is CASSFRAAGETQYF. CDR3 coding DNA: TGTGCCAGCAGTTTTAGGGCGGCGGGAGAGACCCAGTACTTC.

In its sample, this clonotype was seen many times. The J gene is TRBJ2-2, the V gene TRBV24-1; no firm D call. This CDR3 has 14 residues. Trimming took off 5 bases at V and 2 bases at J, with 8 bases between the two ends. The germline V gene has CDR1 KGHDR and CDR2 SFDVKD. CDR3 amino acids: CATSVELNTGELFF. CDR3 bases: TGTGCCACCAGTGTAGAGCTTAACACCGGGGAGCTGTTTTTT.

This clonotype was found many times. The CDR3 is CASSSRGAGVNTEAFF. The CDR3 DNA is TGCGCCAGCAGCAGCCGCGGTGCAGGCGTGAACACTGAAGCTTTCTTT. The chain links TRBV4-1 to TRBJ1-1; D gene unclear. Germline V lookup: CDR1 MGHRA, CDR2 YSYEKL. Trimming removed 5 bases at V and 0 bases at J, with 16 bases between. The CDR3 extends over 16 amino acids.

A word on this clonotype: An end of the junction differs from the germline gene, which may be a read error. This rearrangement joins TRBV28 to TRBJ2-5; D unclear. The germline gives CDR1 MDHEN, CDR2 SYDVKM. This CDR3 region has 13 residues. CDR3 residues: CASSLRNQETQDF. CDR3 DNA: TGTGCCAGCAGTTTAAGGAACCAAGAGACCCAGGACTTC. The variable domain in full, with the rest retrieved from reference TRBV28 and TRBJ2-5, is DVKVTQSSRYLVKRTGEKVFLECVQDMDHENMFWYRQDPGLGLRLIYFSYDVKMKEKGDIPEGYSVSREKKERFSLILESASTNQTSMYLCASSLRNQETQDFGPGTRLLVL.

This clonotype was counted ten times or more. The chain carries TRBV5-1 and TRBJ1-1, with 7 bases aligning to TRBD1. V lost 4 bases to trimming and J lost 0 bases; unmatched junction nucleotides: 6. The CDR3 is 15 amino acids. Germline V lookup: CDR1 SGHRS, CDR2 YFSETQ. The DNA of the CDR3 is TGCGCCAGCAGCGACCGGGACAGCATGAACACTGAAGCTTTCTTT. This translates into CASSDRDSMNTEAFF.

This clonotype was picked up many times. The chain recombines TRBV20-1 with TRBJ1-2; no definite D call. Germline CDR1 DFQATT, CDR2 SNEGSKA (reference sequence). The length of the CDR3 is 15 residues. The germline V and J ends were trimmed by 0 bases and 0 bases, with 11 bases remaining between them. The CDR3 sequence is CSARDFRGANYGYTF. The DNA of the CDR3 is TGCAGTGCTAGAGATTTTCGAGGAGCTAACTATGGCTACACCTTC.

The chain has TRBV6-2 or TRBV6-3 and TRBJ2-5, with 9 positions matching TRBD1. Germline V lookup: CDR1 MNHEY, CDR2 SVGEGT. There are 15 residues in the CDR3. The V gene end was trimmed by 5 bases and the J gene end by 5 bases; junction bases not matched to a gene: 9. The CDR3 sequence is CASSRHTGGDETQYF. Here the CDR3 DNA reads TGTGCCAGCAGTCGACACACAGGGGGCGATGAGACCCAGTACTTC.

There are many counts of this clonotype. The chain joins TRBV9 to TRBJ2-2; TRBD2 is a possible D gene (5 bases). CDR3 length: 17 residues. Germline loops: CDR1 SGDLS, CDR2 YYNGEE. V was pared by 1 base and J by 7 bases, with 20 bases between. CDR3 DNA: TGTGCCAGCAGCGTATTCCCTCTCCCAACGGGGAGCGGGGAGCTGTTTTTT. Amino acid sequence: CASSVFPLPTGSGELFF.

This clonotype was seen many times. This sequence joins TRBV2 and TRBJ1-1; D is uncertain. This CDR3 is built from 16 residues. Germline V lookup: CDR1 SNHLY, CDR2 FYNNEI. V lost 8 bases, J lost 1 base, and 20 bases lay in between. CDR3 nucleotides: TGTGCCAGCGGATTCAGGTTGGTTTTTGAGAACACTGAAGCTTTCTTT. Translating it yields CASGFRLVFENTEAFF.

This clonotype was recorded many times. This rearrangement joins TRBV10-3 to TRBJ1-1; D not resolved. The CDR3 is made up of 12 amino acids. Germline V CDR1 and CDR2: ENHRY, SYGVKD. The germline V and J ends were trimmed by 9 bases and 1 base, with 9 bases remaining between them. CDR3 bases: TGTGCCATAGCAGCGGGGAACACTGAAGCTTTCTTT. Encoded protein: CAIAAGNTEAFF.

This clonotype was found many times. A much larger clone differs by one base, so this may be a read error. The CDR3 protein is CANSLGVAYEQYF. As DNA, the CDR3 is TGTGCCAACAGCTTAGGGGTTGCCTACGAGCAGTACTTC. The chain joins TRBV7-2 to TRBJ2-7; a possible D gene is TRBD1 (5 bases). Germline CDR1 is SGHTA and CDR2 is FQGNSA. The CDR3 is 13 residues long.

This clonotype was seen many times. The chain links TRBV7-3 to TRBJ1-1; tentative D call: TRBD1 (6 bases). The CDR3 covers 15 residues. The V end was cut by 0 bases, the J end by 4 bases, with 12 bases between. Germline CDR1 reads SGHTA; CDR2 reads FQGTGA. The CDR3 coding sequence is TGTGCCAGCAGCTTAACGGGCGCAGGGGCCACTGAAGCTTTCTTT. Translation: CASSLTGAGATEAFF.

This clonotype showed up many times. The rearrangement uses TRBV25-1 and TRBJ1-1; D unresolved. The CDR3 has 13 amino acids. V lost 1 base and J 1 base, leaving 4 bases between the germline ends. The germline CDR1 and CDR2 sequences are MGHDK and SYGVNS. The CDR3 coding sequence is TGTGCCAGCAGTGAATGGGGGAACACTGAAGCTTTCTTT. This sequence encodes CASSEWGNTEAFF.

The rearrangement uses TRBV3-1 and TRBJ2-5; 13 nucleotides align to TRBD2. Unmatched junction bases numbered 7, after V lost 10 bases and J lost 5 bases. CDR3 length: 14 residues. The germline CDR1 and CDR2 sequences are LGHDT and YNNKEL (reference sequence). The CDR3 coding sequence is TGTGCCACCCTGGGACTAGCGGGGTCGGAGACCCAGTACTTC. This translates into CATLGLAGSETQYF.

This clonotype showed up many times. V gene TRBV29-1 combines with J gene TRBJ1-5; D is unclear. V lost 6 bases to trimming and J lost 2 bases, with 8 bases between them. From germline, CDR1 is SQVTM and CDR2 ANQGSEA. There are 12 residues in the CDR3. CDR3 sequence reads: CSVVVGNQPQHF. DNA for the CDR3: TGCAGCGTGGTGGTAGGCAATCAGCCCCAGCATTTT.

This clonotype was detected ten times or more. The chain combines TRBV15 with TRBJ1-1; tentative D call: TRBD1 (5 bases). From germline, CDR1 is LNHNV and CDR2 YYDKDF (reference sequence). V lost 8 bases and J 2 bases, leaving 15 bases between the germline ends. The CDR3 sequence is 14 residues long. Here the CDR3 reads CATLGDLPNTEAFF. The CDR3 region has the DNA TGTGCCACCCTGGGGGATTTACCCAACACTGAAGCTTTCTTT. Looking up the rest from reference TRBV15 and TRBJ1-1 gives the full variable domain: DAMVIQNPRYQVTQFGKPVTLSCSQTLNHNVMYWYQQKSSQAPKLLFHYYDKDFNNEADTPDNFQSRRPNTSFCFLDIRSPGLGDTAMYLCATLGDLPNTEAFFGQGTRLTVV.

This clonotype was found many times. The V and J genes are TRBV24-1 and TRBJ2-7; D is tentatively TRBD1 or TRBD2 (5 bases each). Trimming stripped 8 bases from V and 5 bases from J, with 24 bases between. Germline CDR1 and CDR2: KGHDR and SFDVKD. The length of the CDR3 is 16 residues. DNA of the CDR3: TGTGCCACCACTCCCATCCCGGGACGGGATATGCACGAGCAGTACTTC. It is translated as CATTPIPGRDMHEQYF.

This clonotype showed up many times. The chain has TRBV28 and TRBJ1-1, with D hard to call. Germline V gene data show CDR1 as MDHEN and CDR2 as SYDVKM. The CDR3 has 11 residues. Trimming stripped 4 bases from V and 10 bases from J, with 10 bases between. The CDR3 nucleotides are TGTGCCAGCAGTTGGGGTCCCCCAGCTTTCTTT. Translating gives CASSWGPPAFF.